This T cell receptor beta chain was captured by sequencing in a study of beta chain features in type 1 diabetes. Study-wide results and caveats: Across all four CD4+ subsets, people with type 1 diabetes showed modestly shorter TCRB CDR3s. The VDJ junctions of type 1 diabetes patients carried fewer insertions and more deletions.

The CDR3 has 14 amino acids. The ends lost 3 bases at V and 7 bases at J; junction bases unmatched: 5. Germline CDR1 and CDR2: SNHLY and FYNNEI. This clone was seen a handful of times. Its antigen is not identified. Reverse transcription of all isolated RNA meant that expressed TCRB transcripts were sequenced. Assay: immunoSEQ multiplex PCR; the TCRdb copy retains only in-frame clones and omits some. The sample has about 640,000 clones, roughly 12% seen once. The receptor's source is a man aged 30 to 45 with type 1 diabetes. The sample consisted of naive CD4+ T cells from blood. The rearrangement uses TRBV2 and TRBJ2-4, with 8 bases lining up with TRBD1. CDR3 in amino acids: CASSEGQATNIQYF. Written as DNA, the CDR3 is TGTGCCAGCAGTGAGGGACAGGCCACGAACATTCAGTACTTC.